The entry that follows covers one TCR beta chain sequence. This entry belongs to a study of blood T cell repertoires in COVID-19. Study information: The cDNA or gDNA used as material had been derived from T cells, B-cell-depleted T cells, or PBMCs.

The germline gives CDR1 SGHTA, CDR2 FQGNSA. Trimming cost V 8 bases and J 5 bases, with 16 bases left between them. There are 14 residues in the CDR3. Measured with immunoSEQ multiplex PCR; TCRdb has only the in-frame clones, and not every one. The table records 110,000 or so clones, roughly 90% of them present only once. The chain is built from TRBV7-2 and TRBJ2-1; D perhaps matches TRBD2 (6 bases). This clonotype originated in a woman in her 70s who had recovered from COVID-19. What was sequenced was peripheral blood. CDR3 DNA: TGTGCCAGCGGAATCTCTCGGGGGAACAATGAGCAGTTCTTC. This encodes CASGISRGNNEQFF.